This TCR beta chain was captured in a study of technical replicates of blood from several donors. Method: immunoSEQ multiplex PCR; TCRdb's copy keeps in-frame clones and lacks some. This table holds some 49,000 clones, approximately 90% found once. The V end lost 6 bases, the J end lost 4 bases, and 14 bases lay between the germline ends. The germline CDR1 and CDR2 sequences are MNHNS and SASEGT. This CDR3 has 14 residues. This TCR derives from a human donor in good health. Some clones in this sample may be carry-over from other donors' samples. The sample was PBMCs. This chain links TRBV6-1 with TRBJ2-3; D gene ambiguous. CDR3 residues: CASSDWMAADTQYF. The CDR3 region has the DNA TGTGCCAGCAGCGACTGGATGGCGGCAGATACGCAGTATTTT.